The rows below give T cell receptor beta chains drawn from one sample of a study of blood T cell repertoires in COVID-19. Method: immunoSEQ multiplex PCR; TCRdb's copy keeps in-frame clones and lacks some. The sample has approximately 150,000 clones, roughly 87% seen once. The sample was peripheral blood. Every receptor here comes from a woman aged 55-69 years who had recovered from COVID-19. Both conserved end residues are part of each CDR3. A D gene is named only where the DNA matches it firmly. Expanded clones are given a class, and other clones once, few, many or no size at all.

cdr3_nt,cdr3_aa,v_call,clone_size,d_call,j_call
TGTGCCAGTAGTAGGACAGAAGTTGAGTTTGAAAAACTGTTTTTT,CASSRTEVEFEKLFF,TRBV19,NA,NA,TRBJ1-4
TGCGCCAGCAGCTTCCAGGGGGCAGAGACCCAGTACTTC,CASSFQGAETQYF,TRBV5-1,many,TRBD1,TRBJ2-5
TGTGCCAGCAGTTTTCAGGGGCTCGTGGGCTACACCTTC,CASSFQGLVGYTF,TRBV6-6,NA,NA,TRBJ1-2
TGTGCCAGCAGTGAACAGACAGGGGGTGGGCGCGAAAAACTGTTTTTT,CASSEQTGGGREKLFF,TRBV28,NA,TRBD1,TRBJ1-4
TGCGCCAGCAGCCGCCGGGCGGGGACGAACACTGAAGCTTTCTTT,CASSRRAGTNTEAFF,TRBV4-1,NA,NA,TRBJ1-1
TGCGCCAGCAGCTTGATGGGACAGGACTATGGCTACACCTTC,CASSLMGQDYGYTF,TRBV5-1,once,TRBD1,TRBJ1-2
TGTGCCTGGAGTGCCCGGACAGGGTTCGACGAGCAGTACTTC,CAWSARTGFDEQYF,TRBV30,NA,TRBD1,TRBJ2-7
TGCGCCAGCAGTCAATCGCGACAGAACACTGAAGCTTTCTTT,CASSQSRQNTEAFF,TRBV23-1,NA,NA,TRBJ1-1
TGTGCCAGCAGTTTAAAAGGGGGTTTTGCAACTAATGAAAAACTGTTTTTT,CASSLKGGFATNEKLFF,TRBV27,NA,NA,TRBJ1-4
TGCAGTGCTAGTTACACAGATACGCAGTATTTT,CSASYTDTQYF,TRBV20-1,NA,NA,TRBJ2-3
TGTGCCAGCAGTGAACCGGCTAACCCAGCGGGCACTGAAGCTTTCTTT,CASSEPANPAGTEAFF,TRBV6-1,NA,NA,TRBJ1-1
TGCGCCAGCAGCTACCTGACAGGGGGCGTCAGCACCGGGGAGCTGTTTTTT,CASSYLTGGVSTGELFF,TRBV5-1,NA,TRBD1,TRBJ2-2
TGCGCCAGCAGCCGGGGACAGTCCGATAGCACAGATACGCAGTATTTT,CASSRGQSDSTDTQYF,TRBV4-1,few,TRBD1,TRBJ2-3
TGTGCCAGCAGCCAAGTGAAGGGGAGGAGCAACCAAGAGACCCAGTACTTC,CASSQVKGRSNQETQYF,TRBV14,NA,NA,TRBJ2-5
TGCGCCAGCAGTGACCCGGGACAGGGAAGGTTGACAGATACGCAGTATTTT,CASSDPGQGRLTDTQYF,TRBV10-1,NA,TRBD1,TRBJ2-3
TGCGCCAGCAGGAGGGGGTTGGATGGCTACACCTTC,CASRRGLDGYTF,TRBV4-1,NA,NA,TRBJ1-2
TGTGCCTGGAGCAGGGATGTCAGCGGGAGGGATGGCTACACCTTC,CAWSRDVSGRDGYTF,TRBV30,NA,NA,TRBJ1-2
TGCGCCAGCAGCCAAGACGGGCCCTCCAGGGGGGAAAAACTGTTTTTT,CASSQDGPSRGEKLFF,TRBV4-1,NA,TRBD1,TRBJ1-4
TGTGCCAGCAGCTCTTTAAACACCGGGGAGCTGTTTTTT,CASSSLNTGELFF,TRBV7-3,NA,NA,TRBJ2-2
TGTGCCAGCAGCTTGGGGGGCATCGATGAAAAACTGTTTTTT,CASSLGGIDEKLFF,TRBV5-4,few,NA,TRBJ1-4
TGTGCCAGCAGCGACCGACAACAGGGGACGGGTGAGCAGTTCTTC,CASSDRQQGTGEQFF,TRBV5-4,NA,TRBD1,TRBJ2-1
TGTGCCAGCAGTGCTTTTAGCGGGGGGCCTAGTGAGCAGTTCTTC,CASSAFSGGPSEQFF,TRBV2,once,TRBD2,TRBJ2-1
TGTGCCAGTTGCAGGGTGTTGACTAATGAAAAACTGTTTTTT,CASCRVLTNEKLFF,TRBV6-5,NA,NA,TRBJ1-4
TGTGCCAGCAGCGGACAGGATTCACCCCTCCACTTT,CASSGQDSPLHF,TRBV2,NA,TRBD1,TRBJ1-6
TGCAGCGTCAGAGGGACAGGGGTCAAAGATACGCAGTATTTT,CSVRGTGVKDTQYF,TRBV29-1,once,TRBD1,TRBJ2-3
TGTGCCAGCAGCCCAGGGGGGAATTCACCCCTCCACTTT,CASSPGGNSPLHF,TRBV6-5,NA,TRBD1,TRBJ1-6
TGTGCCATCAGTGAGTTTAGCGGGGGTGGCTCCTACAATGAGCAGTTCTTC,CAISEFSGGGSYNEQFF,TRBV10-3,once,TRBD2,TRBJ2-1
TGTGCCAGCAGCCGGGACACCCTCTACGAGCAGTACTTC,CASSRDTLYEQYF,TRBV12-3/TRBV12-4,NA,NA,TRBJ2-7
TGCAGTGCTAGTGGACGCCGGGGAGCTGAAGCTTTCTTT,CSASGRRGAEAFF,TRBV20-1,NA,NA,TRBJ1-1
TGTGCCAGCAGCCCCTTCGGGGTTGCCGGGGAGCTGTTTTTT,CASSPFGVAGELFF,TRBV4-2,NA,NA,TRBJ2-2
TGCAGTGCTAGTGGCGGGGGAGTTGGCACAGATACGCAGTATTTT,CSASGGGVGTDTQYF,TRBV20-1,few,TRBD2,TRBJ2-3
TGTGCCAGCAGTTTAATCGCTGGGGCCAACGTCCTGACTTTC,CASSLIAGANVLTF,TRBV28,once,NA,TRBJ2-6
TGCGCCAGCAGCCAAACCAGGGACAGGGGGCCTAACTATGGCTACACCTTC,CASSQTRDRGPNYGYTF,TRBV4-1,few,TRBD1,TRBJ1-2
TGCAGTGCTAGTGAGGGACAGGGGCGCCACGAGCAGTACTTC,CSASEGQGRHEQYF,TRBV20-1,NA,TRBD1,TRBJ2-7
TGTGCCAGCAGCCCCGGGAGAATGAACACTGAAGCTTTCTTT,CASSPGRMNTEAFF,TRBV3-1/TRBV3-2,NA,NA,TRBJ1-1
TGTGCCAGCAGTGAAGCGCGAACAGGGGGCGCGAGGGAAAAACTGTTTTTT,CASSEARTGGAREKLFF,TRBV2,NA,TRBD1,TRBJ1-4
TGTGCCAGCAGCGCCCTGGGACAGGGTAGAGAGACCCAGTACTTC,CASSALGQGRETQYF,TRBV7-6,NA,TRBD1,TRBJ2-5
TGTGCCAGCAGTGTGGGCAGTTACAATGAGCAGTTCTTC,CASSVGSYNEQFF,TRBV2,NA,NA,TRBJ2-1
TGTGCCAGCACCAACCCAGGTTGGTCCCTCCACTTT,CASTNPGWSLHF,TRBV6-5,NA,NA,TRBJ1-6
TGTGCCAGCAGCTTGCGTTTGCGGGGGGATATGGAGACCCAGTACTTC,CASSLRLRGDMETQYF,TRBV5-8,once,TRBD2,TRBJ2-5
TGTGCCAGCAGCTCCCAGACCGGGGAGCTGTTTTTT,CASSSQTGELFF,TRBV7-9,NA,NA,TRBJ2-2
TGCGCCAGCAGCCTCACACTTAGCGGGGTTAGCAATGAGCAGTTCTTC,CASSLTLSGVSNEQFF,TRBV5-1,few,TRBD2,TRBJ2-1
TGTGCCAGCAGCCCCTTGGTGAGGTTGAACACCGGGGAGCTGTTTTTT,CASSPLVRLNTGELFF,TRBV3-1/TRBV3-2,NA,NA,TRBJ2-2
TGTGCCTGGGGCACAGGGAACTATGGCTACACCTTC,CAWGTGNYGYTF,TRBV30,NA,NA,TRBJ1-2
TGTGCCAGCTCACCAGTTACGGGTGAAGCTTTCTTT,CASSPVTGEAFF,TRBV18,once,NA,TRBJ1-1
TGTGCCAGCAGTTACGGGACAGGGGAAATTAATCAGCCCCAGCATTTT,CASSYGTGEINQPQHF,TRBV6-6,NA,TRBD1,TRBJ1-5
TGTGCCTGGAGTGTCGGTCAGGTTAATCAGCCCCAGCATTTT,CAWSVGQVNQPQHF,TRBV30,once,NA,TRBJ1-5
TGTGCCAGCAGCCAGGCGGCAGGGAAAGTCGGGAACACTGAAGCTTTCTTT,CASSQAAGKVGNTEAFF,TRBV14,NA,NA,TRBJ1-1
TGTGCCAGCAGCGCAGGGTTAGATACGCAGTATTTT,CASSAGLDTQYF,TRBV5-4,NA,NA,TRBJ2-3